Each of the 8 T cell receptor beta chains below was sequenced from the same sample in a study of blood T cell repertoires in COVID-19. Produced via immunoSEQ multiplex PCR; TCRdb's table is partial and in-frame only. The data contain 450,000 or so clones, 90% of them singletons. Material for sequencing was PBMCs or T cells enriched from blood (not recorded which). These receptors were collected from a man aged 18-30 years who had recovered from COVID-19.

This sequence joins TRBV25-1 and TRBJ2-3, with 9 positions matching TRBD2. The junction had 8 bases not matched to a gene; V was cut back by 2 bases and J by 5 bases. This CDR3 spans 16 amino acids. Germline CDR1 and CDR2: MGHDK and SYGVNS. This CDR3 is CASSEPGGRVRDTQYF. The DNA of the CDR3 is TGTGCCAGCAGTGAACCAGGCGGGAGGGTAAGAGATACGCAGTATTTT.

The chain has TRBV15 and TRBJ2-7, with D perhaps TRBD1 (5 bases). The CDR3 contains 16 residues. Germline V gene sequence: CDR1 LNHNV, CDR2 YYDKDF (reference sequence). V was shortened by 2 bases and J by 6 bases, with 20 bases between the two germline ends. The CDR3 spells CATSRPGPGLKGEQYF. CDR3 DNA: TGTGCCACCAGCAGACCAGGGCCCGGGCTTAAGGGCGAGCAGTACTTC.

The chain employs TRBV30 and TRBJ1-5; D gene ambiguous. Germline lookup yields CDR1 GTSNPN and CDR2 SVGIG (reference sequence). This CDR3 spans 15 amino acids. Between the trimmed V and J ends, which lost 4 bases and 2 bases, there was a span of 15 bases. In DNA form, the CDR3 reads TGTGCCTGGAACGAAGGAGGCTACGGCAATCAGCCCCAGCATTTT. Its translation: CAWNEGGYGNQPQHF.

V is TRBV21-1 and J is TRBJ1-2; the D call in the table, TRBD1, was not verified against the DNA. TRBV21-1 is a documented pseudogene. The CDR3 has 16 residues. The CDR3 loop reads CASSSAPRRQVYGYTF. DNA of the CDR3: TGTGCCAGCAGCTCGGCCCCCCGGCGACAGGTCTATGGCTACACCTTC.

This chain links TRBV18 with TRBJ1-1; 7 nucleotides match TRBD1. The CDR3 runs to 13 residues. CDR1 and CDR2 from the germline V gene are KGHSH and LQKENI. Trimming removed 1 base from V and 9 bases from J; junction bases left unmatched: 5. The CDR3: CASSPRTGEQAFF. CDR3 DNA: TGTGCCAGCTCACCACGCACAGGGGAGCAAGCTTTCTTT.

The rearrangement links TRBV18 to TRBJ2-2; TRBD1 matches at 9 bases. The V segment lost 3 bases and the J segment 1 base; nucleotides outside the gene matches: 3. Looked up from germline, CDR1 is KGHSH and CDR2 is LQKENI. This CDR3 contains 16 residues. The CDR3, as DNA: TGTGCCAGCTCACCCACGGGACAGGGGAACACCGGGGAGCTGTTTTTT. It specifies CASSPTGQGNTGELFF.

J is TRBJ1-4 and V is TRBV9; D gene uncertain. The CDR3 sequence is 15 residues long. The V end was cut by 0 bases, the J end by 7 bases, with 13 bases between. CDR1 is SGDLS and CDR2 is YYNGEE in the germline V gene. CDR3 residues: CASSVAGGTGEKLFF. The CDR3, as DNA: TGTGCCAGCAGCGTAGCGGGAGGTACGGGTGAAAAACTGTTTTTT.

This chain connects TRBV11-2 to TRBJ2-2; no reliable D call. In germline, CDR1 is SGHAT, CDR2 FQNNGV. V was cut by 1 base and J by 6 bases, with 3 bases left in between. The CDR3 loop spans 12 amino acids. The CDR3 loop is CASSLASGELFF. Here the CDR3 DNA reads TGTGCCAGCAGCTTAGCGTCCGGGGAGCTGTTTTTT.